These 3 T cell receptor beta chains share one sample of origin, sequenced in a study of blood T cell repertoires in COVID-19. Repertoires were generated with immunoSEQ multiplex PCR, while TCRdb's copy carries only in-frame clones and drops some. Among around 400,000 clones listed, roughly 90% were seen once. The sample was PBMCs or T cells enriched from blood (not recorded which). The receptor set was obtained from a woman aged 40 to 49 who had been exposed to COVID-19.

The chain recombines TRBV27 with TRBJ2-7; TRBD1 aligns across 9 bases. Germline V gene sequence: CDR1 MNHEY, CDR2 SMNVEV (reference sequence). The ends lost 5 bases at V and 3 bases at J; junction bases unmatched: 14. CDR3 length equals 17 residues. CDR3: CASSPNPGTGLVYEQYF. The CDR3 DNA sequence: TGTGCCAGCAGTCCCAATCCCGGGACAGGGTTAGTCTACGAGCAGTACTTC.

The V call is TRBV5-1, the J call TRBJ2-7, with D tentatively TRBD2 (5 bases). V shed 0 bases and J shed 2 bases, with 9 bases lying between them. Per the germline V gene, CDR1 is SGHRS and CDR2 is YFSETQ. The CDR3 is 14 residues long. CDR3 sequence reads: CASSLEDLAYEQYF. CDR3 nucleotide sequence: TGCGCCAGCAGCTTGGAGGACTTAGCCTACGAGCAGTACTTC.

V usage is TRBV5-5 and J usage is TRBJ1-2; a possible D gene is TRBD1 (5 bases). Germline CDR1 SGHKS, CDR2 YYEKEE (reference sequence). The germline V and J ends were trimmed by 4 bases and 4 bases, with 17 bases remaining between them. The CDR3 contains 15 residues. The CDR3 DNA reads as TGTGCCAGCAGCGGGGCGGGGCAGGGAGCCTATGGCTACACCTTC. It yields the protein CASSGAGQGAYGYTF.